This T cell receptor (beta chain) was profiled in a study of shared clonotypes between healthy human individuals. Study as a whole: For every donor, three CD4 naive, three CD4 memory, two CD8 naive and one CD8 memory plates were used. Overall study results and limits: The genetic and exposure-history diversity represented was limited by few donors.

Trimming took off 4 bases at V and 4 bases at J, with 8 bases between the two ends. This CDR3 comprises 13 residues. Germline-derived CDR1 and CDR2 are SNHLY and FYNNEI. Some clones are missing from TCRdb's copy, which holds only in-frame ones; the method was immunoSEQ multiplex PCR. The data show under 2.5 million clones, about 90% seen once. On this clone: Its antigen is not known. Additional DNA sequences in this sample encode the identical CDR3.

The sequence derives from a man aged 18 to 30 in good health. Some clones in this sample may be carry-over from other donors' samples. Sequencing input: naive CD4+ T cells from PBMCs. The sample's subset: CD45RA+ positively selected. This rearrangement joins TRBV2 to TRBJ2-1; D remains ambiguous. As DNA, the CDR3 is TGTGCCAGCAGTGGGGGTTTATACAATGAGCAGTTCTTC. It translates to CASSGGLYNEQFF.